The sequence of this T cell receptor beta chain was determined in a study of blood T cell repertoires in COVID-19. Study at large: The United States, Italy and Spain provided the acute and convalescent COVID-19 samples.

TCRdb keeps only in-frame clones here, not all; method: immunoSEQ multiplex PCR. The sample contains some 37,000 clones, 90% of which appear only once. This CDR3 contains 16 residues. V lost 8 bases and J lost 4, with 21 bases in between. The material sequenced was peripheral blood. The receptor was isolated from a human donor in a cohort sampled during active COVID-19. The chain couples TRBV23-1 to TRBJ2-1; D possibly corresponds to TRBD2 (7 bases). TRBV23-1 is an open reading frame whose function is uncertain. The CDR3 sequence: CASVVVGGPTYNEQFF. CDR3 DNA: TGCGCCAGCGTCGTGGTCGGGGGGCCCACGTACAATGAGCAGTTCTTC.